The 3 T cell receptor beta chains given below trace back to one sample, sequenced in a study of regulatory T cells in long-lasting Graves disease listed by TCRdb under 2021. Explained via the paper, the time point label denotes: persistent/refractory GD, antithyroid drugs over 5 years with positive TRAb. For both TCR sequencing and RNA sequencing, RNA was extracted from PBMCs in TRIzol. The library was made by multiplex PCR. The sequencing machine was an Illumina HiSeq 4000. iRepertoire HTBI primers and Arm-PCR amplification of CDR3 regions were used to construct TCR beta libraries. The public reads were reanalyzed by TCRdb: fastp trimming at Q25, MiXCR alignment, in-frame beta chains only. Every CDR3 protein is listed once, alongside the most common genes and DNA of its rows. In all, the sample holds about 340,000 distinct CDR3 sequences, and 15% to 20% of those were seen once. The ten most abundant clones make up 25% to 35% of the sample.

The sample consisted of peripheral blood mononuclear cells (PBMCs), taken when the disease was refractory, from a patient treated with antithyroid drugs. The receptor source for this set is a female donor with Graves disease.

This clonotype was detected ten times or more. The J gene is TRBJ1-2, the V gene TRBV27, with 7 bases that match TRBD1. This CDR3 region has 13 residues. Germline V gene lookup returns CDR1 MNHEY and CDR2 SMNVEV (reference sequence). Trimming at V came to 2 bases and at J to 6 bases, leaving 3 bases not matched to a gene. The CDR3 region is CASSLAGTDGYTF. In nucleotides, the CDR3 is TGTGCCAGCAGTTTAGCGGGGACAGATGGCTACACCTTC.

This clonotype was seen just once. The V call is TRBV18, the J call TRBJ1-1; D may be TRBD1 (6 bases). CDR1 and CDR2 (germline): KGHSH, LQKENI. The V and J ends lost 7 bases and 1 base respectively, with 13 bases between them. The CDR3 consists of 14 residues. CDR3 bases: TGTGCCAGCTTCAGGGGATCGGGGAACACTGAAGCTTTCTTT. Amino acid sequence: CASFRGSGNTEAFF.

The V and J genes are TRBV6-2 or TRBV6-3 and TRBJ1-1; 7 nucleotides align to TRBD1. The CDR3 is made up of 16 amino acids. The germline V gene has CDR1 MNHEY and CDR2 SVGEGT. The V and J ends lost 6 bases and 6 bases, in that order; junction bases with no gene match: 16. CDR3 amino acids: CASRNRDRGGWAEAFF. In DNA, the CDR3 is TGTGCCAGCAGGAATCGGGACAGAGGAGGGTGGGCTGAAGCTTTCTTT.